These 19 T cell receptor beta chains share one sample of origin, sequenced in a study of monozygotic twins with inflammatory bowel disease. Reprocessing the 5' RACE reads, TCRdb reports a single entry for every CDR3 protein and omits DNA. Recorded for this sample: 330,000 or so distinct CDR3 sequences. Sequenced input: blood. Receptors were obtained from a human donor with ulcerative colitis or Crohn's disease, or a healthy co-twin of an affected twin (not recorded which).

This sequence joins TRBV6-1 and TRBJ2-1; TCRdb designates TRBD2, a call that cannot be tested without DNA. The CDR3 runs to 15 residues. Germline V gene sequence: CDR1 MNHNS, CDR2 SASEGT. This chain's CDR3 is CASGPAGGGDYEQFF.

The chain carries TRBV3-1 and TRBJ1-2; the TRBD1 assignment by TCRdb is unverifiable without DNA. This CDR3 has 15 residues. Germline V gene lookup returns CDR1 LGHDT and CDR2 YNNKEL (reference sequence). The CDR3 reads CASSPMDRVSHGYTF.

V usage is TRBV7-2 and J usage is TRBJ2-3; TCRdb proposes TRBD2, but this gene call is untestable without DNA. The CDR3 is made up of 15 amino acids. From germline, CDR1 is SGHTA and CDR2 FQGNSA. The CDR3 reads CASRREYRSTDTQYF.

The chain links TRBV20-1 to TRBJ2-7; as DNA is missing, the TRBD2 call by TCRdb cannot be tested. The CDR3 is 17 residues long. CDR1 and CDR2 (germline): DFQATT, SNEGSKA (reference sequence). The CDR3 sequence: CSAGGGSRRGTSYEQYF.

The J gene is TRBJ2-1, the V gene TRBV3-1; the TCRdb call, TRBD1, lacks DNA for checking. The germline gives CDR1 LGHDT, CDR2 YNNKEL (reference sequence). CDR3 length equals 15 residues. CDR3 region: CASSQVSGAYNEQFF.

The chain has TRBV7-9 and TRBJ2-3; the TRBD1 assignment by TCRdb is unverifiable without DNA. The CDR3 spans 16 residues. The germline V gene encodes CDR1 SEHNR and CDR2 FQNEAQ (reference sequence). The CDR3 loop is CASSSRTGSSTDTQYF.

The chain is built from TRBV10-2 and TRBJ2-1; TCRdb designates TRBD2, a call that cannot be tested without DNA. The CDR3 is 16 amino acids. Germline values: CDR1 WSHSY, CDR2 SAAADI. CDR3 residues: CASSTLAGGTGNEQFF.

This chain links TRBV12-3 or TRBV12-4 with TRBJ2-1; TCRdb reports TRBD1, a call that lacks DNA to check it against. The CDR3 length is 14 residues. This chain's CDR3 is CASSLGTDYNEQFF.

The chain has TRBV20-1 and TRBJ2-4. CDR3 size: 13 residues. Germline lookup yields CDR1 DFQATT and CDR2 SNEGSKA (reference sequence). CDR3 amino acids: CSAPALAKNIQYF.

The chain recombines TRBV5-1 with TRBJ2-2. The germline V gene has CDR1 SGHRS and CDR2 YFSETQ. The CDR3 consists of 15 residues. The CDR3 loop is CASSLAVGNTGELFF.

The V gene is TRBV11-3, the J gene TRBJ2-7; there is no DNA to check the TCRdb D call of TRBD2. Germline CDR1 is SGHNT and CDR2 is YENEEA. There are 17 residues in the CDR3. This chain's CDR3 is CASSPGAGTSGNYEQYF.

This chain connects TRBV4-2 to TRBJ2-1; TCRdb indicates TRBD1, and absent DNA this call remains unverified. The CDR3 covers 12 residues. Per the germline V gene, CDR1 is LGHNA and CDR2 is YNFKEQ. CDR3 loop: CASSTPGGEQFF.

The V call is TRBV30, the J call TRBJ2-5. The CDR3 consists of 14 residues. CDR1 GTSNPN and CDR2 SVGIG come from the germline V gene (reference sequence). CDR3 in amino acids: CAWSVAGFMQTQYF.

V is TRBV29-1 and J is TRBJ2-7; TCRdb's D gene call, TRBD2, goes unchecked for lack of DNA. CDR1 and CDR2 (germline): SQVTM, ANQGSEA. This CDR3 has 14 amino acids. Here the CDR3 reads CSDPGRGSSIEQYF.

The chain is built from TRBV7-9 and TRBJ2-7; the D call from TCRdb, TRBD1, cannot be confirmed without DNA. CDR3 length equals 15 residues. Germline V lookup: CDR1 SEHNR, CDR2 FQNEAQ (reference sequence). The CDR3 spells CASSLPGARYYEQYF.

The chain is built from TRBV10-3 and TRBJ2-3; TCRdb's D call, TRBD1, is unchecked because there is no DNA. Germline V gives CDR1 ENHRY, CDR2 SYGVKD. The CDR3 is 14 residues long. CDR3 sequence: CAISAGDFRDTQYF.

The rearrangement uses TRBV27 and TRBJ2-3; TCRdb names TRBD1, which stays unverified in the absence of DNA. The germline V gene encodes CDR1 MNHEY and CDR2 SMNVEV (reference sequence). The length of the CDR3 is 15 residues. The CDR3 sequence: CASSSPGQPTDTQYF.

The chain is built from TRBV20-1 and TRBJ2-5; TCRdb names TRBD1, which stays unverified in the absence of DNA. The CDR3 consists of 13 residues. Germline loops: CDR1 DFQATT, CDR2 SNEGSKA (reference sequence). CDR3 residues: CSATYRERETQYF.

The rearrangement joins TRBV29-1 to TRBJ2-1; lacking DNA, the TRBD2 call made by TCRdb goes unchecked. The CDR3 sequence is 17 residues long. The germline V gene encodes CDR1 SQVTM and CDR2 ANQGSEA. The CDR3 spells CSVQGLAGGPSYNEQFF.